The entry below describes one TCR beta chain. This clonotype was picked up many times. There is no known antigen for this receptor. No base quality values were provided; no much bigger clone lies one nucleotide off. Libraries were built with PCR. Sequencing relied on an Illumina HiSeq 2500. TCR libraries were prepared with molecular barcoding, using unique molecular identifiers to normalize TCRbeta repertoire quantification. TCRdb reprocessing: public reads trimmed at Q25 with fastp, clones called with MiXCR, in-frame beta chains kept. Here each entry gathers all rows of one CDR3 protein and keeps the most common genes and DNA. The sample table contains 150,000 to 200,000 distinct CDR3 sequences; only one count was recorded for 6.5% to 7.5% of them. About 3% of the sample belongs to the ten largest clones. The data belong to a study of T-cell reconstitution after alpha-beta-depleted transplantation in children (TCRdb year 2016). Background for the entire study: Using TCR repertoire profiling, the study quantitatively followed how T-cell immune reconstitution unfolded in children after TCRalphabeta/CD19-depleted allogeneic hematopoietic cell transplantation.

Inclusive of the bounding cysteine and phenylalanine, the CDR3 is 13 residues long. Just CDR3 DNA is preserved here, 39 bases in frame from base 1. V and J lose 5 bases and 3 bases, and a span of 11 bases separates them. The germline V gene (reference sequence) sets CDR1 to DFQATT and CDR2 to SNEGSKA. The sequenced sample was PBMCs from the stem cell graft donor, obtained from the stem cell graft. Rearrangement joined TRBV20-1 to TRBJ1-5, with no confident D gene call. The TCR sequence derives from a human donor who donated a stem cell graft to a child with Wiskott-Aldrich syndrome. The sequenced DNA is TGCAGTGCTGGTCGTGGGCCCAATCAGCCCCAGCATTTT. It translates to CSAGRGPNQPQHF.